These 23 T cell receptor beta chains share one sample of origin, sequenced in a study of blood T cell repertoires in COVID-19. Generated by immunoSEQ multiplex PCR, the TCRdb table keeps only in-frame clones and is missing some. The sample records around 300,000 clones, roughly 89% being singletons. The sequencing sample was made of PBMCs or T cells enriched from blood (not recorded which). The origin of the receptors is a woman in her sixties or seventies who had recovered from COVID-19.

The V call is TRBV10-3, the J call TRBJ2-1; the match to TRBD2 covers 12 bases. CDR1 ENHRY and CDR2 SYGVKD come from the germline V gene. The J segment lost 5 bases and the V segment lost 11 bases, leaving 7 bases of the junction unmatched. The CDR3 is 14 amino acids. CDR3 nucleotides: TGTGCCTCTAGCGGGGGGGGAGCCAACAATGAGCAGTTCTTC. Translated, it gives CASSGGGANNEQFF.

The V gene is TRBV5-8, the J gene TRBJ2-1; 9 bases agree with TRBD1. The CDR3 covers 14 residues. V was clipped by 3 bases and J by 3 bases; unmatched bases: 1. Germline-derived CDR1 and CDR2 are SGHTS and YDEGEE. The CDR3, as DNA: TGTGCCAGCAGCTCGGACAGGGGCTACAATGAGCAGTTCTTC. Its protein is CASSSDRGYNEQFF.

V usage is TRBV28 and J usage is TRBJ1-2; 10 positions agree with TRBD1. The CDR3 runs 17 residues. Germline values: CDR1 MDHEN, CDR2 SYDVKM. V shed 6 bases, J shed 6 bases, and the junction held 16 bases outside the gene matches. The CDR3 region has the DNA TGTGCCAGCAGGACCGCCGGGACAGGGGCTTTTATAGATGGCTACACCTTC. It encodes CASRTAGTGAFIDGYTF.

The chain carries TRBV7-9 and TRBJ2-5; a possible D gene is TRBD1 (5 bases). V gave up 2 bases and J gave up 4 bases, with 14 bases separating them. Germline V gene data show CDR1 as SEHNR and CDR2 as FQNEAQ (reference sequence). The CDR3 has 15 residues. The CDR3 is CASSLYRQGRETQYF. DNA of the CDR3: TGTGCCAGCAGCTTATACCGGCAGGGTCGAGAGACCCAGTACTTC.

The gene calls are TRBV28 and TRBJ2-7; 13 nucleotides align to TRBD2. The CDR3 extends over 17 amino acids. Germline V lookup: CDR1 MDHEN, CDR2 SYDVKM. J gave up 5 bases and V 2 bases, and 9 bases lay outside the gene matches. CDR3 loop: CASSLGGLAGYLHEQYF. CDR3 DNA sequence: TGTGCCAGCAGTTTAGGGGGACTAGCGGGATACCTTCACGAGCAGTACTTC.

The V call is TRBV11-3, the J call TRBJ1-1; TRBD1 might be the D (6 bases). V was clipped by 4 bases and J by 4 bases, with 16 bases between them. Germline values: CDR1 SGHNT, CDR2 YENEEA. The CDR3 sequence is 15 residues long. The CDR3 DNA reads TGTGCCAGCAGCTATACCGGGGGGCCGGGCACTGAAGCTTTCTTT. Its translation is CASSYTGGPGTEAFF.

The rearrangement links TRBV7-2 to TRBJ2-1, with TRBD2 matching 8 bases. J lost 2 bases, V lost 1 base, and 7 bases had no gene match. Germline CDR1 reads SGHTA; CDR2 reads FQGNSA. There are 17 residues in the CDR3. CDR3 DNA sequence: TGTGCCAGCAGCTTAGTGGCGGGAGGCGGCGCCTACAATGAGCAGTTCTTC. Amino acids: CASSLVAGGGAYNEQFF.

The chain joins TRBV4-1 to TRBJ1-4; the match to TRBD1 covers 9 bases. The CDR3 is made up of 17 amino acids. Germline CDR1 is MGHRA and CDR2 is YSYEKL. J lost 4 bases, V lost 3 bases, and 9 bases had no gene match. The CDR3 sequence is CASSQGQGVVGNEKLFF. Written as DNA, the CDR3 is TGCGCCAGCAGCCAGGGACAGGGAGTGGTGGGTAATGAAAAACTGTTTTTT.

The J gene is TRBJ2-3, the V gene TRBV12-3 or TRBV12-4; 7 nucleotides line up with TRBD2. CDR3 length: 13 amino acids. V lost 3 bases, J lost 9 bases, and 6 bases stayed unmatched. In DNA form, the CDR3 reads TGTGCCAGCAGTTTGGGCGGGAGCGGCACGCAGTATTTT. As protein: CASSLGGSGTQYF.

V and J are TRBV7-8 and TRBJ1-5, with 7 bases lining up with TRBD1. The V gene's germline CDR1 is SGHVS and CDR2 FQNEAQ. V was pared by 6 bases and J by 5 bases, with 7 bases of the junction left unmatched. The CDR3 has 14 amino acids. CDR3 DNA: TGTGCCAGCAGTCGATACGACAGGGATCAGCCCCAGCATTTT. Its protein is CASSRYDRDQPQHF.

V and J are TRBV24-1 and TRBJ1-2; D is undetermined. Germline assignment: CDR1 KGHDR and CDR2 SFDVKD. CDR3 size: 12 residues. With 1 base removed from V and 4 bases from J, the gap between germline ends came to 3 bases. The CDR3 nucleotides read TGTGCCACCAGTGATTTTCTCTATGGCTACACCTTC. It specifies CATSDFLYGYTF.

V usage is TRBV11-2 and J usage is TRBJ2-2, with a weak D call TRBD2 (5 bases). V dropped 1 base and J dropped 2 bases, with 8 bases sitting between them. CDR1 and CDR2 from the germline V gene are SGHAT and FQNNGV. The CDR3 runs 15 residues. The CDR3 DNA reads TGTGCCAGCAGCTTAGGGACTCCAAACACCGGGGAGCTGTTTTTT. It codes for CASSLGTPNTGELFF.

The CDR3 loop is CASSSLARGNYNEQFF. The CDR3 nucleotides are TGTGCCAGCAGTTCACTAGCTCGGGGGAACTACAATGAGCAGTTCTTC. The genes are TRBV28 and TRBJ2-1; D perhaps matches TRBD2 (6 bases). Germline V lookup: CDR1 MDHEN, CDR2 SYDVKM. Trimming stripped 4 bases from V and 3 bases from J, with 16 bases between. The CDR3 totals 16 residues.

The chain joins TRBV12-5 to TRBJ2-5; 8 bases are a match to TRBD1. The CDR3 covers 14 residues. V dropped 1 base and J dropped 5; count of bases not matched to a gene: 3. In germline, CDR1 is LGHNT, CDR2 FRNRAP. The CDR3, as DNA: TGTGCTAGTGGTTTGGGGCAGGGGGCTGAGACCCAGTACTTC. Its protein is CASGLGQGAETQYF.

The gene calls are TRBV10-3 and TRBJ2-3; no definite D call. Germline V lookup: CDR1 ENHRY, CDR2 SYGVKD. V lost 2 bases and J lost 0, with 3 bases in between. There are 13 residues in the CDR3. The CDR3 DNA reads as TGTGCCATCAGTGAGCTTAGCACAGATACGCAGTATTTT. It encodes CAISELSTDTQYF.

The chain recombines TRBV19 with TRBJ2-1; no firm D call. Germline CDR1 and CDR2: LNHDA and SQIVND (reference sequence). The CDR3 has 13 residues. Trimming pared 5 bases from V and 7 bases from J, leaving 12 bases between. In DNA, the CDR3 is TGTGCCAGTAGTCCCCTGGGCCTTAATGAGCAGTTCTTC. This encodes CASSPLGLNEQFF.

J is TRBJ2-3 and V is TRBV2; TRBD1 matches at 10 bases. This CDR3 has 15 residues. Per the germline V gene, CDR1 is SNHLY and CDR2 is FYNNEI. The trim removed 3 bases at V and 4 bases at J, leaving 4 bases unmatched. The CDR3 DNA sequence: TGTGCCAGCAGTGAGGGACAGGGGAGCCCAGATACGCAGTATTTT. As protein: CASSEGQGSPDTQYF.

V gene TRBV5-1 combines with J gene TRBJ1-1; D is unresolved. Germline-derived CDR1 and CDR2 are SGHRS and YFSETQ. This CDR3 is built from 15 residues. V was clipped by 4 bases and J by 5 bases, with 18 bases between them. CDR3 loop: CASSSTTTGGTEAFF. The CDR3 coding sequence is TGCGCCAGCAGCAGTACAACGACGGGCGGGACTGAAGCTTTCTTT.

The chain recombines TRBV6-6 with TRBJ1-2; possible D gene TRBD1, 5 bases. CDR1 is MNHNY and CDR2 is SVGAGI in the germline V gene (reference sequence). V shed 8 bases and J shed 0 bases, with 22 bases lying between them. This CDR3 is 17 amino acids long. The CDR3, as DNA: TGTGCCAGCCGTCCGGTTGGGGGGGACCCTTCTAACTATGGCTACACCTTC. Its protein is CASRPVGGDPSNYGYTF.

This clone has a single count. This chain uses TRBV11-2 with TRBJ1-6, with a possible D match to TRBD1 (5 bases). V was clipped by 3 bases and J by 7 bases, with 13 bases between them. This CDR3 has 15 amino acids. Looked up from germline, CDR1 is SGHAT and CDR2 is FQNNGV. DNA for the CDR3: TGTGCCAGCAGCTTCGGCAGGGTAGGCAATTCACCCCTCCACTTT. The encoded protein is CASSFGRVGNSPLHF.

The chain combines TRBV5-1 with TRBJ1-6; D gene uncertain. Per the germline V gene, CDR1 is SGHRS and CDR2 is YFSETQ. Between the trimmed V and J ends, which lost 6 bases and 8 bases, there was a span of 15 bases. The CDR3 spans 14 residues. DNA of the CDR3: TGCGCCAGCAACAGTGTAGGGAGCCATTCACCCCTCCACTTT. Translated: CASNSVGSHSPLHF.

The V gene is TRBV24-1, the J gene TRBJ2-5; D gene uncertain. The CDR3 loop spans 14 amino acids. Germline CDR1 reads KGHDR; CDR2 reads SFDVKD. V lost 4 bases, J lost 5 bases, and 13 bases lay in between. This CDR3 is CATSEATRRETQYF. In DNA, the CDR3 is TGTGCCACCAGTGAAGCGACTCGTCGGGAGACCCAGTACTTC.

The CDR3 nucleotides read TGTGCCAGCAGGAGCGGGAGGATCACCGGGGAGCTGTTTTTT. Its translation is CASRSGRITGELFF. The rearrangement joins TRBV6-5 to TRBJ2-2; TRBD2 agrees at 9 bases. Germline V gives CDR1 MNHEY, CDR2 SVGAGI. With V trimmed by 6 bases and J by 4 bases, 3 bases remained unmatched. The CDR3 runs 14 residues.